This T cell receptor beta chain was sequenced for a study of OX40 agonist ivuxolimab in advanced cancers. Concerning the study at large: The costimulatory receptor OX40 (CD134) was targeted by ivuxolimab, a fully human IgG2 agonistic monoclonal antibody. Peripheral TCRbeta sequencing was intended to test whether TCR sequence diversity was altered and clonal T-cell expansion was caused by ivuxolimab. The paper covers the monotherapy dose-escalation part of the phase I ivuxolimab trial, which included N of about 56 patients. Patients were allowed to have had prior anti-PD-1, anti-PD-L1 or anti-CTLA-4 therapy, and approximately 41% of the dose-escalation patients had previously received checkpoint inhibitors. Of the 52 patients in dose escalation, some 20 had hepatocellular carcinoma, around 15 had melanoma, 9 had renal cell carcinoma and 9 had head and neck cancer. Intravenous ivuxolimab was administered to patients every 2 weeks at six dose levels: 0.01, 0.1, 0.3, 1.5, 3 and 10 mg/kg. Partial responses occurred in three dose-escalation patients: two with cutaneous melanoma and one with hepatocellular carcinoma. The dose-escalation cohort was over 70% male with a mean age of approximately 60 years, ranging from about 20 to 85. The full study reports these points: At doses of 0.1 to 3.0 mg/kg, clonal expansion of both CD4+ and CD8+ T cells in blood was seen between baseline and week 6. Low levels of normalized T-cell clonal expansion were also seen in some nonresponding patients. The antigen specificity of the clonally expanded peripheral T cells was not determined. After ivuxolimab, more expanded clones were found on average in CD8+ T cells than in CD4+ T cells. In partial responders in the 0.1-3.0 mg/kg groups, normalized peripheral clonal expansion was found to be among the lowest, especially among CD8+ T cells.

Patients with autoimmune disease history or receiving systemic immunosuppression were excluded from the trial. Peripheral blood for TCR sequencing was collected from all dose cohorts at baseline, on cycle 4 day 1, and on cycle 7 day 1. The samples were taken from a phase I, first-in-human, multicenter, open-label dose-escalation trial of ivuxolimab. The trial enrolled adults with locally advanced or metastatic head and neck squamous cell, hepatocellular, melanoma or renal cell carcinoma. Before TCR sequencing, CD4+ T cells and CD8+ T cells from peripheral blood were sorted into separate populations. For sequencing of the TCRbeta CDR3 region, genomic DNA was extracted from the sorted cells. The immunoSEQ Assay was used to sequence the TCRbeta CDR3 regions. Held by TCRdb, this immuneACCESS table contains in-frame sequences only and omits some clones. Under half of the omission traces to an unresolved V gene where checked; the cause of the rest is unknown. This sample gives tens of thousands of clones in total; about 80% of them show up just once. The top ten hold around 4.5% of the sample.

Notes on this clone: The antigen it recognizes is unknown. No clone much larger than this one lies a single base away; base qualities are absent.

Here V drops 5 bases and J drops 4 bases, and the junction holds 4 bases not matched to any gene. The CDR1 and CDR2 encoded by the germline V gene (reference sequence) are SGHKS and YYEKEE. Inclusive of the bounding cysteine and phenylalanine, the CDR3 is 13 residues long. Kept here is only the CDR3 DNA, which spans 39 bases and is read in frame from base 1. Sequencing used CD4+ or CD8+ T cells sorted from blood, obtained in a trial of the OX40 agonist ivuxolimab. This TCR was sampled from an adult with an advanced solid tumor such as melanoma, head and neck, liver or kidney cancer. This chain joins TRBV5-5 to TRBJ1-1; TRBD1 fits 8 bases in the junction. CDR3 reads: CASSLTGGTEAFF. Here is the DNA: TGTGCCAGCAGTCTTACAGGGGGCACTGAAGCTTTCTTT.